A single sample gave rise to the 3 T cell receptor beta chains below, sequenced in a study of tumor-infiltrating lymphocytes in oesophageal squamous cell carcinoma (dated by TCRdb to about 2016). Library preparation was by PCR. Sequencing took place on an Illumina HiSeq 2000. TCRdb reran the public reads through fastp at Q25 and MiXCR, keeping productive beta chains. When rows share a CDR3 protein, they turn into one entry using the most common DNA and genes. This sample has 15,000 to 20,000 distinct CDR3 sequences in its table, and around 45% of those were observed once. Around two fifths of the sample lies in the top ten. The sample was normal esophageal tissue next to the tumor. Receptors were obtained from a female donor with esophageal squamous cell carcinoma.

This clonotype was found once. This chain uses TRBV7-6 with TRBJ2-5, with 7 bases that match TRBD2. V lost 4 bases, J lost 3 bases, and 5 bases stayed unmatched. Germline V gene sequence: CDR1 SGHVS, CDR2 FNYEAQ. The CDR3 loop spans 14 amino acids. The CDR3 nucleotides are TGTGCCAGCAGCTGGGGAGGGCAGAAAGAGACCCAGTACTTC. Translating it yields CASSWGGQKETQYF.

The V call is TRBV28, the J call TRBJ2-3, with 9 bases fitting TRBD2. CDR1 and CDR2 from the germline V gene are MDHEN and SYDVKM. This CDR3 region has 15 residues. After removal of 8 bases from V and 0 bases from J, the junction contained 6 bases not matched to a gene. The CDR3 protein is CASVRGGASTDTQYF. CDR3 DNA sequence: TGTGCCAGCGTCCGCGGGGGGGCTAGCACAGATACGCAGTATTTT. Full variable domain (remainder filled in from reference TRBV28 and TRBJ2-3): DVKVTQSSRYLVKRTGEKVFLECVQDMDHENMFWYRQDPGLGLRLIYFSYDVKMKEKGDIPEGYSVSREKKERFSLILESASTNQTSMYLCASVRGGASTDTQYFGPGTRLTVL.

The CDR3 bases are TGTGCCAGCAGCTTTGGGGCCGAATTCTGGAAGCCCTACGAGCAGTACTTC. It codes for CASSFGAEFWKPYEQYF. The chain links TRBV7-6 to TRBJ2-5; the D gene is possibly TRBD1 (5 bases). The J call may not be correct, given that the DNA end is closer to TRBJ2-7. Germline assignment: CDR1 SGHVS and CDR2 FNYEAQ. The CDR3 is made up of 17 amino acids.